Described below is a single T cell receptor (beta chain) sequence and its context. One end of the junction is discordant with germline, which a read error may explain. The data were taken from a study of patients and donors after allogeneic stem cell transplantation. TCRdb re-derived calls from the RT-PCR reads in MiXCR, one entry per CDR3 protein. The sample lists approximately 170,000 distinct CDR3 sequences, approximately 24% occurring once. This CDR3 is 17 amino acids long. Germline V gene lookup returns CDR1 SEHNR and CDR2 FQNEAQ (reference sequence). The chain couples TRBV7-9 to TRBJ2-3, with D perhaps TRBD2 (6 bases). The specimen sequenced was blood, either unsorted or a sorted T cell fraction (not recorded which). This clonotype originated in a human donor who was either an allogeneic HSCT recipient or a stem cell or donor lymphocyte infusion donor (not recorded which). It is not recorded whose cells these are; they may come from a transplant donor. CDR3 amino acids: CANSLVPGEPKGDTQYF. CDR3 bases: TGTGCCAACAGCTTAGTTCCGGGAGAACCGAAAGGGGATACGCAGTATTTT.